Following are 11 T cell receptor beta chains from one sample sequenced in a study of shared clonotypes between healthy human individuals. Measured with immunoSEQ multiplex PCR; TCRdb has only the in-frame clones, and not every one. The sample yields hundreds of thousands of clones, less than 96% seen once. Sequences were obtained from naive CD4+ T cells sorted from blood. Subset specified: CD45RA+ positively selected. The receptors were sampled from a young woman in good health.

This chain uses TRBV19 with TRBJ1-5; no reliable D call. CDR3 length: 14 amino acids. V lost 1 base and J 2 bases, leaving 6 bases between the germline ends. Per the germline V gene, CDR1 is LNHDA and CDR2 is SQIVND (reference sequence). CDR3 region: CASSIGWGNQPQHF. The CDR3, as DNA: TGTGCCAGTAGTATAGGCTGGGGCAATCAGCCCCAGCATTTT.

The rearrangement links TRBV5-1 to TRBJ2-7; a possible D gene is TRBD2 (6 bases). This CDR3 region has 15 residues. V gave up 2 bases and J gave up 2 bases, with 14 bases separating them. The V gene's germline CDR1 is SGHRS and CDR2 YFSETQ. The CDR3 loop is CASSFDGSGAYEQYF. The CDR3, as DNA: TGCGCCAGCAGCTTTGATGGTAGCGGAGCCTACGAGCAGTACTTC.

The chain carries TRBV28 and TRBJ1-3; D ambiguous. Trimming removed 6 bases at V and 0 bases at J, with 6 bases between. Germline V gives CDR1 MDHEN, CDR2 SYDVKM. The CDR3 sequence is 13 residues long. The CDR3 region has the DNA TGTGCCAGCAGCAGGAACTCTGGAAACACCATATATTTT. Translated: CASSRNSGNTIYF.

This clone was recorded once. The chain links TRBV2 to TRBJ2-7; 9 bases are a match to TRBD1. V trimming: 5 bases; J trimming: 3 bases; junction bases outside the gene matches: 5. Germline V gives CDR1 SNHLY, CDR2 FYNNEI. The CDR3 sequence is 14 residues long. The CDR3: CASSPGTGYYEQYF. CDR3 nucleotides: TGTGCCAGCAGTCCCGGGACAGGGTACTACGAGCAGTACTTC.

V gene TRBV7-8 combines with J gene TRBJ1-5, with D possibly TRBD1 on 6 matching bases. V was cut by 4 bases and J by 3 bases, with 16 bases left in between. Germline V gene data show CDR1 as SGHVS and CDR2 as FQNEAQ. This CDR3 is 16 amino acids long. CDR3 amino acids: CASSYRRDILNQPQHF. The CDR3 coding sequence is TGTGCCAGCAGCTACCGGAGGGACATTCTCAATCAGCCCCAGCATTTT.

The rearrangement joins TRBV5-4 to TRBJ2-5; maybe TRBD2 (6 bases). Trimming removed 2 bases from V and 4 bases from J, with 12 bases in between. Germline loops: CDR1 SGHNT, CDR2 YYREEE (reference sequence). This CDR3 comprises 14 residues. CDR3 region: CASSFGGPSETQYF. The CDR3 nucleotides read TGTGCCAGCAGCTTCGGAGGGCCATCAGAGACCCAGTACTTC.

V usage is TRBV11-2 and J usage is TRBJ2-7; TRBD1 might be the D (5 bases). Trimming removed 1 base from V and 9 bases from J, with 10 bases in between. This CDR3 is built from 12 residues. Looked up from germline, CDR1 is SGHAT and CDR2 is FQNNGV. CDR3 region: CASSLGGQGQYF. CDR3 DNA sequence: TGTGCCAGCAGCTTAGGGGGTCAGGGGCAGTACTTC.

The chain employs TRBV29-1 and TRBJ1-2, with D tentatively TRBD1 (6 bases). The CDR3 extends over 13 amino acids. V shed 3 bases and J shed 6 bases, with 14 bases lying between them. CDR1 and CDR2 from the germline V gene are SQVTM and ANQGSEA. CDR3 sequence: CSVDTPGANGYTF. CDR3 DNA sequence: TGCAGCGTTGATACCCCGGGGGCAAATGGCTACACCTTC.

V gene TRBV4-2 combines with J gene TRBJ1-5; 9 nucleotides agree with TRBD1. Per germline, CDR1 LGHNA and CDR2 YNFKEQ. With 2 bases clipped from V and 6 bases from J, the junction kept 8 bases outside the gene matches. CDR3 length: 16 amino acids. For the CDR3, the DNA is TGTGCCAGCAGCCAAAATGACAGGGGGGGAAGTCAGCCCCAGCATTTT. Amino acid sequence: CASSQNDRGGSQPQHF.

The chain joins TRBV5-1 to TRBJ2-7, with D perhaps matching TRBD2 (6 bases). Between the trimmed V and J ends, which lost 2 bases and 5 bases, there was a span of 17 bases. Germline loops: CDR1 SGHRS, CDR2 YFSETQ. The CDR3 sequence is 15 residues long. In DNA, the CDR3 is TGCGCCAGCAGCTTACGTCTCGGAGGGGCCGACGAGCAGTACTTC. This sequence encodes CASSLRLGGADEQYF. The full variable domain, completed using reference TRBV5-1 and TRBJ2-7, is KAGVTQTPRYLIKTRGQQVTLSCSPISGHRSVSWYQQTPGQGLQFLFEYFSETQRNKGNFPGRFSGRQFSNSRSEMNVSTLELGDSALYLCASSLRLGGADEQYFGPGTRLTVT.

The chain recombines TRBV30 with TRBJ1-1; D uncertain. Germline-derived CDR1 and CDR2 are GTSNPN and SVGIG (reference sequence). CDR3 length equals 11 residues. V lost 2 bases to trimming and J lost 9 bases, with 10 bases between them. CDR3 DNA sequence: TGTGCCTGGAGTTCGACGGGGAAAGCTTTCTTT. Translating it yields CAWSSTGKAFF.